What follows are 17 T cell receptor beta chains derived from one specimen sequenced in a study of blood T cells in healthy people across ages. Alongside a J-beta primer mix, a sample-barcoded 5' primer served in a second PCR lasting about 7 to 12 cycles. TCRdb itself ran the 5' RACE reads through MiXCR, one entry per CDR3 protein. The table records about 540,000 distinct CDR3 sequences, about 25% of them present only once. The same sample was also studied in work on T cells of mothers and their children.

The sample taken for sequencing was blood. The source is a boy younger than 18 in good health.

CDR3 nucleotides: TGCAGCGTTGAAGAGGGGGTAAACACTGAAGCTTTCTTT. It is translated as CSVEEGVNTEAFF. The chain joins TRBV29-1 to TRBJ1-1; possible D gene TRBD1, 5 bases. This CDR3 comprises 13 residues. CDR1 and CDR2 from the germline V gene are SQVTM and ANQGSEA. V was cut by 0 bases and J by 2 bases, with 7 bases left in between.

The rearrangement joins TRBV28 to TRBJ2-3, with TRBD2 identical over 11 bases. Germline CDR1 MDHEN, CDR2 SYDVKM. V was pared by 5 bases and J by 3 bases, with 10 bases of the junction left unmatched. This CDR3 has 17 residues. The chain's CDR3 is CASSLSGRAAGTDTQYF. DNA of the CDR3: TGTGCCAGCAGTCTTAGCGGGAGGGCCGCGGGAACAGATACGCAGTATTTT.

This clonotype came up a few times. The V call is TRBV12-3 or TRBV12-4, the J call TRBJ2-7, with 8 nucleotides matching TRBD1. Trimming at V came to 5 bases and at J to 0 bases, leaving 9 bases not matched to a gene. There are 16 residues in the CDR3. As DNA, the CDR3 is TGTGCCAGCAGTCCTTGGACAGGGCCCCGCTCCTACGAGCAGTACTTC. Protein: CASSPWTGPRSYEQYF.

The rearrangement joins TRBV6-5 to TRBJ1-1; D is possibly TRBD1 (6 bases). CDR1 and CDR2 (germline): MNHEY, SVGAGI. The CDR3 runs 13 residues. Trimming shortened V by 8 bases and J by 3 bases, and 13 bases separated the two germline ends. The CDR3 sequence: CASSPGGHTEAFF. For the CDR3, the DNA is TGTGCCAGCTCGCCTGGGGGGCACACTGAAGCTTTCTTT.

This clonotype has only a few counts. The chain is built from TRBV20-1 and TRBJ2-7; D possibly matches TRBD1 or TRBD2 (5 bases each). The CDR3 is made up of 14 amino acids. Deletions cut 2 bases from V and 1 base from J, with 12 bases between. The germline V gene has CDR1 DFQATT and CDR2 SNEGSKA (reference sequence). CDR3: CSARLAGTSYEQYF. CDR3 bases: TGCAGTGCTAGACTTGCAGGGACGTCCTACGAGCAGTACTTC.

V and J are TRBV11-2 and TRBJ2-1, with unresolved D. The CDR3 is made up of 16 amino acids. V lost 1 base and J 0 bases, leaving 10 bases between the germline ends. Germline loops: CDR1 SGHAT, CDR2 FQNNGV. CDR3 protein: CASSLASSSSYNEQFF. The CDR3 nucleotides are TGTGCCAGCAGCTTAGCGTCCAGTAGCTCCTACAATGAGCAGTTCTTC. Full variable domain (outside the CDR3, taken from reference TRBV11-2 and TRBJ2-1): EAGVAQSPRYKIIEKRQSVAFWCNPISGHATLYWYQQILGQGPKLLIQFQNNGVVDDSQLPKDRFSAERLKGVDSTLKIQPAKLEDSAVYLCASSLASSSSYNEQFFGPGTRLTVL.

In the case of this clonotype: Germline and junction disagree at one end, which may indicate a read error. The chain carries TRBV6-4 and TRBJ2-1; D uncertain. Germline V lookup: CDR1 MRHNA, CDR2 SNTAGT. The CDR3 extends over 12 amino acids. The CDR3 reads CAISAQNNEQFF. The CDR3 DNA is TGTGCCATCAGTGCCCAGAACAATGAGCAGTTCTTC.

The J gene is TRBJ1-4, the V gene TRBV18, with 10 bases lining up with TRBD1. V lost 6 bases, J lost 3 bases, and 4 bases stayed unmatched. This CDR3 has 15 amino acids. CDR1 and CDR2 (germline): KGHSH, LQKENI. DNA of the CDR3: TGTGCCAGCTCTCGAGGGACAGGGGCTAATGAAAAACTGTTTTTT. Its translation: CASSRGTGANEKLFF.

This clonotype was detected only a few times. CDR3 in amino acids: CASSLIPTMVNTEAFF. In nucleotides, the CDR3 is TGTGCCAGCAGCTTAATTCCCACTATGGTGAACACTGAAGCTTTCTTT. The chain carries TRBV7-2 and TRBJ1-1, with no clear D. The ends were cut back, 2 bases at V and 0 bases at J, with 13 bases in the middle. CDR3 length equals 16 residues. The germline V gene encodes CDR1 SGHTA and CDR2 FQGNSA.

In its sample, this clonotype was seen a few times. CDR3 DNA sequence: TGTGCCAGCAGCCAAGATTTCGAGGGGCAGTACTTC. Translating it yields CASSQDFEGQYF. V gene TRBV3-1 combines with J gene TRBJ2-7; D is possibly TRBD2 (5 bases). Germline CDR1 is LGHDT and CDR2 is YNNKEL (reference sequence). The CDR3 consists of 12 residues. Between the trimmed V and J ends, which lost 0 bases and 9 bases, there was a span of 9 bases.

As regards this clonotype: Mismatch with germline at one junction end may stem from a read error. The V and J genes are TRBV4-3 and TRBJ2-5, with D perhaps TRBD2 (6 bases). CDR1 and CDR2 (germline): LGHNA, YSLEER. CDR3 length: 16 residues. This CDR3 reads CASSQDGGALVHERFF. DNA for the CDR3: TGCGCCAGCAGCCAGGACGGAGGGGCCTTAGTCCATGAGCGGTTCTTC.

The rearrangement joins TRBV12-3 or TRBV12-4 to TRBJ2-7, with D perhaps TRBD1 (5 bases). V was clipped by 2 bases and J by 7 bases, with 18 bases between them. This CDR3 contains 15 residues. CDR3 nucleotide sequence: TGTGCCAGCAGTTTATCCGTAGGGGCTTCCGGAGAGCAGTACTTC. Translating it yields CASSLSVGASGEQYF.

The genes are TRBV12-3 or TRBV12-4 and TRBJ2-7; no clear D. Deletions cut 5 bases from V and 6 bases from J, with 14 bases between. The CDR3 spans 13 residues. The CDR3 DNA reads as TGTGCCAGCAGTGCGACGGCCAGGAGCGAGCAGTACTTC. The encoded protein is CASSATARSEQYF.

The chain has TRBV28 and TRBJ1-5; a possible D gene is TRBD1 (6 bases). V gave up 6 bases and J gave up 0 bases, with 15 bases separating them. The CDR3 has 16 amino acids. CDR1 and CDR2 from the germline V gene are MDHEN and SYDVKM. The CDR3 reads CASSKRTVNSNQPQHF. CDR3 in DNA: TGTGCCAGCAGCAAACGGACAGTTAATAGCAATCAGCCCCAGCATTTT.

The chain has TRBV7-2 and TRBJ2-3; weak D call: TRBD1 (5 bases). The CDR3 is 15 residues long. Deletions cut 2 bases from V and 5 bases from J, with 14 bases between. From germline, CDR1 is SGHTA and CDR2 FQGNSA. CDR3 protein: CASSLSATRGDTQYF. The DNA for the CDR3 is TGTGCCAGCAGCTTATCGGCGACAAGGGGAGATACGCAGTATTTT.

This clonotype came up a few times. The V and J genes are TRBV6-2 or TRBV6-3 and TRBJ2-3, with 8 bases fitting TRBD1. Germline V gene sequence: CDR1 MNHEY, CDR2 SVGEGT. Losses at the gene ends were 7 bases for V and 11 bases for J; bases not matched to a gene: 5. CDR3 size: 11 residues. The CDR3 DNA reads TGTGCCAGCACCAGGGGGCAAGGGCAGTATTTT. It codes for CASTRGQGQYF.

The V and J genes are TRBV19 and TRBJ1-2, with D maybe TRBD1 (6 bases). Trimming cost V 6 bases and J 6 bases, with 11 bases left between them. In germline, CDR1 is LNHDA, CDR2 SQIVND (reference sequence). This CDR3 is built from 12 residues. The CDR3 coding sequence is TGTGCCAGTAGAGCAGGGGTTCATGGCTACACCTTC. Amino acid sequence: CASRAGVHGYTF.